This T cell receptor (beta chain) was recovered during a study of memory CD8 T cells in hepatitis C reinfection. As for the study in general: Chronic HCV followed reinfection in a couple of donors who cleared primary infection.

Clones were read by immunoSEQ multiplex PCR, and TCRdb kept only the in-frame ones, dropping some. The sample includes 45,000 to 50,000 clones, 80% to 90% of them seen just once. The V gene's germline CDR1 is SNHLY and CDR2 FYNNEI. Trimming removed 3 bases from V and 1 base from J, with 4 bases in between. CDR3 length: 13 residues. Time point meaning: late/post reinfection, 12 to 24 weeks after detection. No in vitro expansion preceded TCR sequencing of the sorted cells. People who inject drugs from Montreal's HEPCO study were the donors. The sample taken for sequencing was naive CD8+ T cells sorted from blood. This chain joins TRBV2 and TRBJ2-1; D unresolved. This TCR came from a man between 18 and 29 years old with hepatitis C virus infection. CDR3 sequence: CASSDSSYNEQFF. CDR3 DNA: TGTGCCAGCAGTGACAGTTCCTACAATGAGCAGTTCTTC.